These T cell receptor beta chains were read from a single sample in a study of STAT5B mutations in CD4+ large granular lymphocyte leukemia. Generated by immunoSEQ multiplex PCR, the TCRdb table keeps only in-frame clones and is missing some. The sample consists of some 38,000 clones, about 82% of them appearing once. Sequenced sample: CD4+ T cells from blood buffy coats. The source is a human donor in good health. CDR3s include the opening cysteine and the closing phenylalanine or tryptophan. A D gene is named only where the DNA matches it firmly. Where a row states a size, it is once, few, many or the class of an expanded clone; other rows omit it.

V	size	J	D	CDR3	DNA
TRBV6-5	.	TRBJ1-1	TRBD1	CASSPDRGTNTEAFF	TGTGCCAGCAGTCCGGACAGGGGAACGAACACTGAAGCTTTCTTT
TRBV5-1	.	TRBJ1-4	.	CASSLGVGPNEKLFF	TGCGCCAGCAGCTTGGGGGTGGGACCCAATGAAAAACTGTTTTTT
TRBV19	few	TRBJ1-5	TRBD1	CATQDRGLNQPQHF	TGTGCCACTCAGGACAGGGGGCTTAATCAGCCCCAGCATTTT
TRBV7-3	.	TRBJ1-4	TRBD1	CASSPTGTGNEKLFF	TGTGCCAGCAGCCCTACCGGGACAGGGAATGAAAAACTGTTTTTT
TRBV2	.	TRBJ2-4	TRBD2	CASRREPGLAGRGWYF	TGTGCCAGCAGGCGAGAACCGGGACTAGCGGGACGGGGTTGGTACTTC
TRBV12-1	.	TRBJ2-3	.	CASSIGTSGGTDTQYF	TGTGCCAGCAGCATCGGGACTAGCGGGGGGACAGATACGCAGTATTTT
TRBV29-1	.	TRBJ2-2	.	CSVDEGTANTGELFF	TGCAGCGTTGACGAAGGGACGGCGAACACCGGGGAGCTGTTTTTT
TRBV7-3	.	TRBJ2-1	TRBD1	CASRRTGTNEQFF	TGTGCCAGCAGGCGGACAGGGACGAATGAGCAGTTCTTC
TRBV7-9	.	TRBJ2-2	TRBD2	CASSPSPSGAGELFF	TGTGCCAGCAGCCCCAGCCCTAGCGGGGCCGGGGAGCTGTTTTTT
TRBV19	.	TRBJ1-5	.	CASSIGRQISNQPQHF	TGTGCCAGTAGTATAGGGCGCCAGATCTCCAATCAGCCCCAGCATTTT
TRBV2	.	TRBJ2-2	TRBD2	CASLGGLPAGELFF	TGTGCCAGCCTGGGAGGGTTGCCGGCCGGGGAGCTGTTTTTT
TRBV19	few	TRBJ1-2	.	CASSLGLRTYGYTF	TGTGCCAGTAGTTTGGGACTACGGACCTATGGCTACACCTTC
TRBV5-4	.	TRBJ1-2	TRBD1	CASSSFVLSLRDSENYGYTF	TGTGCCAGCAGCTCGTTTGTTCTATCCCTCCGGGACAGTGAGAACTATGGCTACACCTTC
TRBV6-1	.	TRBJ2-2	TRBD1	CASSPGTGFGELFF	TGTGCCAGCAGCCCCGGGACAGGGTTCGGGGAGCTGTTTTTT
TRBV6-1	.	TRBJ2-3	.	CASSPYTDTQYF	TGTGCCAGCAGTCCTTACACAGATACGCAGTATTTT
TRBV6-5	.	TRBJ1-3	.	CASSTIESGNTIYF	TGTGCCAGCAGTACAATTGAATCTGGAAACACCATATATTTT
TRBV9	.	TRBJ1-4	.	CASSPSLQGVGEKLFF	TGTGCCAGCAGCCCATCACTCCAAGGTGTGGGCGAAAAACTGTTTTTT
TRBV5-1	few	TRBJ1-2	.	CASSYSTGRDYGYTF	TGCGCCAGCAGCTACAGCACCGGCCGTGATTATGGCTACACCTTC
TRBV5-6	once	TRBJ1-2	TRBD1	CASRGPGQGYDGYTF	TGTGCCAGCAGGGGCCCGGGACAGGGTTATGATGGCTACACCTTC
TRBV6-6	.	TRBJ2-5	TRBD2	CASSSRTSGRGETQYF	TGTGCCAGCAGTTCACGGACTAGCGGGAGGGGAGAGACCCAGTACTTC
TRBV7-6	once	TRBJ2-1	.	CASSLGLNEQFF	TGTGCCAGCAGCTTAGGACTGAATGAGCAGTTCTTC
TRBV18	.	TRBJ2-7	.	CASSPTTGRAYEQYF	TGTGCCAGCTCACCTACGACAGGAAGGGCCTACGAGCAGTACTTC
TRBV25-1	once	TRBJ1-2	TRBD1	CASSEVGGGGYGYTF	TGTGCCAGCAGTGAAGTAGGAGGGGGCGGCTATGGCTACACCTTC